The present entry profiles one T cell receptor beta chain with its context. Its antigen is still unknown. V dropped 2 bases and J dropped 11 bases, with 10 bases sitting between them. Germline values: CDR1 PRHDT, CDR2 FYEKMQ (reference sequence). There are 13 residues in the CDR3. Blood was sampled at baseline, cycle 4 day 1, and cycle 7 day 1. The data stem from a study of OX40 agonist ivuxolimab in advanced cancers. Study-wide context: Patients with prior anti-PD-1, anti-PD-L1 or anti-CTLA-4 therapy were eligible; 40% to 45% had some.

Measured with immunoSEQ multiplex PCR; TCRdb has only the in-frame clones, and not every one. The table shows 20,000 to 25,000 clones, with 85% to 95% occurring only once. The study's findings and limits: On average, CD8+ T cells showed a greater number of expanded clones than CD4+. With doses of 0.1-3.0 mg/kg, partial responders showed among the lowest clonal expansion.

The sequence derives from an adult with an advanced solid tumor such as melanoma, head and neck, liver or kidney cancer. The V call is TRBV13, the J call TRBJ1-6; a possible D gene is TRBD1 (6 bases). The sample in question was CD4+ or CD8+ T cells sorted from blood, obtained in a trial of the OX40 agonist ivuxolimab. CDR3 DNA sequence: TGTGCCAGCAGCTTAAGCAAGGGGGCACCCCTCCACTTT. It yields the protein CASSLSKGAPLHF.